This TCR beta chain was retrieved from a study of blood T cell repertoires in COVID-19. Overall study: COVID-19 samples collected from the United States, Italy and Spain covered acute and convalescent phases.

The CDR3 spans 17 residues. Trimming at V came to 5 bases and at J to 0 bases, leaving 12 bases not matched to a gene. Germline CDR1 is KGHSH and CDR2 is LQKENI. Cohort placement rested on clinical history that participants reported themselves. Assay used: immunoSEQ multiplex PCR; TCRdb lists only in-frame clones, some missing. The data hold fewer than 200,000 clones, with about 90% observed a single time. Sequenced sample: PBMCs or T cells enriched from blood (not recorded which). The sequence was collected from a woman between 18 and 29 years old who had recovered from COVID-19. The V gene is TRBV18, the J gene TRBJ2-7, with 8 bases fitting TRBD1. CDR3: CASSYNSGQASSYEQYF. The CDR3 nucleotides read TGTGCCAGCTCATACAATTCGGGACAGGCCAGCTCCTACGAGCAGTACTTC.